This T cell receptor (beta chain) is from a study of blood T cell repertoires in COVID-19. This CDR3 has 14 residues. Trimming removed 5 bases from V and 1 base from J; junction bases left unmatched: 1. Germline assignment: CDR1 SNHLY and CDR2 FYNNEI. Data came from immunoSEQ multiplex PCR; TCRdb stores just in-frame clones and leaves some out. Among 310,000 or so clones, around 90% were seen once, and the ten largest hold 5.5% to 7%. This clonotype was obtained from a woman in her 30s who had recovered from COVID-19. The sample taken for sequencing was PBMCs or T cells enriched from blood (not recorded which). The chain is built from TRBV2 and TRBJ1-5; 8 nucleotides line up with TRBD1. The CDR3 reads CASSRQGSNQPQHF. CDR3 nucleotide sequence: TGTGCCAGCAGTAGACAGGGGAGCAATCAGCCCCAGCATTTT.